This T cell receptor beta chain was sequenced during a study of blood T cell repertoires in COVID-19. Study as a whole: The cDNA or gDNA used as material had been derived from T cells, B-cell-depleted T cells, or PBMCs.

V shed 5 bases and J 7 bases; nucleotides not matched to a gene: 6. The CDR3 runs 14 residues. Germline CDR1 and CDR2: SGHRS and YFSETQ. In the authors' workflow: Nucleated cell counts were estimated from reference gene primer amplification. The data were produced by immunoSEQ multiplex PCR, yet TCRdb's version contains in-frame clones alone and is incomplete. V, J and clone size are taken as reported in that table, and D and trimming were inferred from the DNA itself. Of approximately 78,000 clones in the sample, roughly 80% were seen once. The sequence was collected from a woman aged 80 or over with acute or convalescent COVID-19. The chain combines TRBV5-1 with TRBJ1-4; TRBD1 aligns across 9 bases. What was sequenced was peripheral blood. The DNA for the CDR3 is TGCGCCAGCAGGCAGACAGGGGGTGGTGAAAAACTGTTTTTT. It yields the protein CASRQTGGGEKLFF.